This T cell receptor beta chain was captured by sequencing in a study of PD-L1 blockade in urothelial cancer. Measured with immunoSEQ multiplex PCR; TCRdb has only the in-frame clones, and not every one. This table holds 55,000 or so clones, over 75% found once. This CDR3 region has 14 residues. V lost 4 bases and J lost 1, with 11 bases in between. Germline V gene sequence: CDR1 MNHEY, CDR2 SMNVEV (reference sequence). This sequence was found in a man aged 35 to 55 with urothelial cancer. The rearrangement links TRBV27 to TRBJ2-7; TRBD1 is a possible D gene (5 bases). Sample: PBMCs, taken around atezolizumab (anti-PD-L1) treatment. DNA for the CDR3: TGTGCCAGCAGTTCGCAAGGGGTGTCCTACGAGCAGTACTTC. Its protein is CASSSQGVSYEQYF.